This T cell receptor beta chain was sequenced for a study of blood T cell repertoires in COVID-19. Across the whole study: PBMCs, B-cell-depleted T cells, or T cells provided the cDNA or gDNA that made up the material.

The CDR3 spans 14 residues. The V gene lost 0 bases and the J gene lost 6 bases, with 12 bases spanning the gap. Looked up from germline, CDR1 is SGHDT and CDR2 is YYEEEE. Under the authors' procedure: Researchers report that nucleated cell counts were estimated from reference gene primer amplification. Measured with immunoSEQ multiplex PCR; TCRdb has only the in-frame clones, and not every one. D and trimming come from the DNA, and the V and J calls and clone size come from that table. The table has roughly 200,000 clones, around nine tenths seen once; the top ten hold approximately 6%. A single count supports this clone.

This chain joins TRBV5-6 and TRBJ1-1; D may be TRBD1 (6 bases). This clonotype originated in a man between 40 and 49 years old with active or convalescent COVID-19. The source material was peripheral blood. CDR3 protein: CASSLEGDLAEAFF. CDR3 in DNA: TGTGCCAGCAGCTTGGAGGGGGATTTGGCTGAAGCTTTCTTT.